Here is one T cell receptor (beta chain) with its context. Alongside a J-beta primer mix, a sample-barcoded 5' primer served in a second PCR lasting roughly 6 to 11 cycles. TCRdb passed the 5' RACE reads through MiXCR, listing each CDR3 protein once. The table has 1.5 million to 2 million distinct CDR3 sequences, about 35% seen once. This CDR3 contains 15 residues. CDR1 is MNHEY and CDR2 is SMNVEV in the germline V gene (reference sequence). This record comes from a study of blood T cells in healthy people across ages. The sequenced material came from blood. J is TRBJ2-1 and V is TRBV27; D gene ambiguous. The J call may be incorrect, as the DNA end agrees better with TRBJ2-7. The receptor was isolated from a woman between 25 and 40 years old in good health. CDR3 protein: CASSPVLLSYNEQYF. Written as DNA, the CDR3 is TGTGCCAGCAGTCCTGTCCTCCTCTCCTACAATGAGCAGTACTTC.